Included here is one T cell receptor beta chain sequence, with context. Its antigen is as yet unknown. Profiled with immunoSEQ multiplex PCR; TCRdb holds only in-frame clones, not every one. The table lists 300,000 to 350,000 clones, about 86% of them singletons. This sample stems from a study of Ad26.COV2.S vaccination and SARS-CoV-2 variants. Treatment indicated: about 20 received Ad26.COV2.S at low or high dose, single or two shots; roughly 5 received placebo; per-sample allocation not given. After the first vaccine or placebo injection, samples were drawn on day 63. Looked up from germline, CDR1 is LGHNA and CDR2 is YSLEER. This CDR3 region has 15 residues. The V gene lost 4 bases and the J gene lost 8 bases, with 17 bases spanning the gap. Whole-study findings and limits: It was found that vaccine and placebo recipients had similar non-spike TCR breadth.

The sample here was peripheral blood, taken in a trial of Ad26.COV2.S vaccine versus placebo. The chain recombines TRBV4-3 with TRBJ1-4; no clear D. The sequence derives from a person aged 18-65 years who received the Ad26.COV2.S COVID-19 vaccine or a placebo. Here the CDR3 DNA reads TGCGCCAGCAGCCTCCAGGACGGACCCGGAGAAAAACTGTTTTTT. It encodes CASSLQDGPGEKLFF.